The rows below give T cell receptor beta chains drawn from one sample of a study of cytomegalovirus exposure and HLA in healthy donors. Using immunoSEQ multiplex PCR, the repertoire was profiled, and TCRdb retains in-frame clones only, with some absent. This table has about 170,000 clones, under 80% appearing once. Sequencing used PBMCs. The source is a man aged 35 to 55 in good health and CMV-seronegative. The CDR3 runs from the conserved cysteine through the conserved F or W. The D gene is left open where the match is weak. The size field is filled for only some rows; it gives once, few, many or a size class.

>-|TRBJ1-6|TRBV5-5|-
TGTGCCAGCAGCTTGGGACCCGGACAGAAGAATTCACCCCTCCACTTT
CASSLGPGQKNSPLHF
>TRBD2|TRBJ2-2|TRBV6-1|-
TGTGCCAGCAGTGAGGGACTAGCGGGGGGGCGGCGCACCGGGGAGCTGTTTTTT
CASSEGLAGGRRTGELFF
>TRBD2|TRBJ2-1|TRBV19|-
TGTGCCAGTAGTAATGGGCCTTGGAGGGCTAGCGGATCCTACAATGAGCAGTTCTTC
CASSNGPWRASGSYNEQFF
>TRBD2|TRBJ2-3|TRBV5-1|few
TGCGCCAGCAGCTTGTCCGCGGGAGGGCCAGATACGCAGTATTTT
CASSLSAGGPDTQYF
>-|TRBJ2-7|TRBV12-1|-
TGTGCCAGCAGCTTTGGGCTAGCGGGAAGTCACGAGCAGTACTTC
CASSFGLAGSHEQYF
>TRBD2|TRBJ2-3|TRBV5-1|once
TGCGCCAGCAGCTTGGTAGGGCGGGAGACATCAGATACGCAGTATTTT
CASSLVGRETSDTQYF
>TRBD1|TRBJ1-4|TRBV19|-
TGTGCCAGTAGTATAGAGGTGGGACAGAGAAATGAAAAACTGTTTTTT
CASSIEVGQRNEKLFF
>-|TRBJ1-5|TRBV6-1|few
TGTGCCAGCAGTCAGTATAGCAATCAGCCCCAGCATTTT
CASSQYSNQPQHF
>TRBD1|TRBJ1-6|TRBV10-1|-
TGCGCCAGCAGTGAGTCGACAGGGCTCTATAATTCACCCCTCCACTTT
CASSESTGLYNSPLHF
>-|TRBJ1-6|TRBV6-5|-
TGTGCCAGCAGTTTTACAGGGAGCTCCTATAATTCACCCCTCCACTTT
CASSFTGSSYNSPLHF
>-|TRBJ1-2|TRBV19|few
TGTGCCAGTAGTATAGGACAGGATGAGTATGGCTACACCTTC
CASSIGQDEYGYTF
>-|TRBJ1-1|TRBV4-3|-
TGCGCCAGCAGCCGCCAGGCAGCCAACACTGAAGCTTTCTTT
CASSRQAANTEAFF
>-|TRBJ2-3|TRBV28|-
TGTGCCACCCTCGGCGGGGCCGACACAGATACGCAGTATTTT
CATLGGADTDTQYF
>-|TRBJ2-7|TRBV7-2|-
TGTGCCAGCAGCTTAGGGGGCGGCAGGGGTGGCGAGCAGTACTTC
CASSLGGGRGGEQYF
>TRBD2|TRBJ2-5|TRBV27|-
TGTGCCAGCAGTGCCGGGGGGGCCCAGTACTTC
CASSAGGAQYF
>-|TRBJ2-7|TRBV4-1|-
TGCGCCAGCAGCCAGGGAGGAGCGAGCTCCTACGAGCAGTACTTC
CASSQGGASSYEQYF
>TRBD1|TRBJ1-5|TRBV29-1|-
TGCAGCGTCGCCGACAGGGGAAACAATCAGCCCCAGCATTTT
CSVADRGNNQPQHF
>TRBD1|TRBJ1-2|TRBV7-2|few
TGTGCCAGCAGCTTAGTCTCAGGGGGCTCAGCGGGCGGCTACACCTTC
CASSLVSGGSAGGYTF
>-|TRBJ1-6|TRBV28|-
TGTGCCAGCAGTTTTTCAGGGGCGCGGAATTCACCCCTCCACTTT
CASSFSGARNSPLHF
>-|TRBJ2-3|TRBV6-5|-
TGTGCCAGCAGTTCGGAGGGCACAGATACGCAGTATTTT
CASSSEGTDTQYF
>-|TRBJ1-1|TRBV6-5|-
TGTGCCAGCAGTTACTCGATCAGGGGCAACACTGAAGCTTTCTTT
CASSYSIRGNTEAFF
>-|TRBJ2-2|TRBV28|-
TGTGCCAGCAGTTTACCCGTCAGGGGGGACGGGGAGCTGTTTTTT
CASSLPVRGDGELFF
>TRBD1|TRBJ1-2|TRBV27|-
TGTGCCAGCAGTTTATCGACAGGGGATGGCTACACCTTC
CASSLSTGDGYTF
>TRBD1|TRBJ2-7|TRBV5-4|-
TGTGCCAGCAGCGACCCGGGACAGCCCTACGAGCAGTACTTC
CASSDPGQPYEQYF
>TRBD2|TRBJ2-7|TRBV6-1|few
TGTGCCAGCAGTGAACCATTTCAGCTAGCGGGAGGGCTTCGCTCCTACGAGCAGTACTTC
CASSEPFQLAGGLRSYEQYF
>TRBD2|TRBJ2-5|TRBV9|-
TGTGCCAGCAGCGTAGACCCGGGGGGGGCGGAGACCCAGTACTTC
CASSVDPGGAETQYF
>-|TRBJ1-3|TRBV7-9|few
TGTGCCAGCAGCTTAGGGCCCGAGGCTGGAAACACCATATATTTT
CASSLGPEAGNTIYF
>TRBD2|TRBJ2-3|TRBV27|-
TGTGCCAGCAGGCGGAGAAGGACTAGCGGTTTCCCTAGCACAGATACGCAGTATTTT
CASRRRRTSGFPSTDTQYF
>TRBD2|TRBJ2-3|TRBV18|-
TGTGCCAGCTCACCATATGCGGGAGGGAGCACAGATACGCAGTATTTT
CASSPYAGGSTDTQYF
>TRBD1|TRBJ2-7|TRBV12-5|-
TGTGCTAGTGGTCCGGGACAGGGCCGGAACGAGCAGTACTTC
CASGPGQGRNEQYF
>-|TRBJ2-6|TRBV6-6|-
TGTGCCAGCAGTTACTCTCGGGGTTCTGGGGCCAACGTCCTGACTTTC
CASSYSRGSGANVLTF
>-|TRBJ2-7|TRBV28|-
TGTGCCAGCAGTTCAAGACCGTCCAGGAACTCCGAGCAGTACTTC
CASSSRPSRNSEQYF
>TRBD2|TRBJ2-2|TRBV5-1|few
TGCGCCAGCAGCGGGGGACTAGAATGGAACACCGGGGAGCTGTTTTTT
CASSGGLEWNTGELFF
>-|TRBJ1-1|TRBV19|-
TGTGCCAGTAGTATAGATCATGAGAGCACTGAAGCTTTCTTT
CASSIDHESTEAFF
>-|TRBJ2-3|TRBV19|-
TGTGCCAGTAGTATAGGCCAGGGAAGGGATACGCGGTATTTT
CASSIGQGRDTRYF
>-|TRBJ1-1|TRBV30|-
TGTGCCTGGGGACAGTACATGAACACTGAAGCTTTCTTT
CAWGQYMNTEAFF
>-|TRBJ1-1|TRBV11-2|-
TGTGCCAGCAGCCACACAAAGGGGGCTGAAGCTTTCTTT
CASSHTKGAEAFF
>-|TRBJ2-3|TRBV5-6|few
TGTGCCAGCAGCAGGCCGACAGGTACAGATACGCAGTATTTT
CASSRPTGTDTQYF
>TRBD2|TRBJ2-5|TRBV6-1|few
TGTGCCAGCAGTGAACTAGCGGGGGGCCAAGAGACCCAGTACTTC
CASSELAGGQETQYF
>-|TRBJ2-7|TRBV27|few
TGTGCCAGCAGTTCAGACATAACCTACGAGCAGTACTTC
CASSSDITYEQYF
>TRBD1|TRBJ1-1|TRBV27|-
TGTGCCCCCGGGACAGGAATTGAAGCTTTCTTT
CAPGTGIEAFF
>-|TRBJ1-1|TRBV6-5|-
TGTGCCAGTAATACTTGGGGCGGGAGGAACACTGAAGCTTTCTTT
CASNTWGGRNTEAFF
>-|TRBJ2-5|TRBV30|few
TGTGCCTGGAGTCTTACAGCCTCAGGGGAGACCCAGTACTTC
CAWSLTASGETQYF
>-|TRBJ1-1|TRBV14|few
TGTGCCAGCAGCCAAGCAACAGGGTGGCTGAAGTCTGAAGCTTTCTTT
CASSQATGWLKSEAFF
>-|TRBJ2-5|TRBV1|few
TGCACCAGCAGCCATACACAGGGGAGGTCAGAGACCCAGTACTTC
CTSSHTQGRSETQYF
>-|TRBJ2-7|TRBV27|few
TGTGCCAGCAGTTTTACAGGGGGGAGGGACGAGCAGTACTTC
CASSFTGGRDEQYF
>-|TRBJ1-5|TRBV10-3|-
TGTGCCATCAGTGAACAAGACAATCAGCCCCAGCATTTT
CAISEQDNQPQHF
>TRBD1|TRBJ2-5|TRBV5-4|-
TGTGCCAGCAGCTTGGCCAACAGGGGCCAAGAGACCCAGTACTTC
CASSLANRGQETQYF
>TRBD1|TRBJ2-5|TRBV19|-
TGTGTCAGTAGCGGACAGGGAGGAGAGACCCAGTACTTC
CVSSGQGGETQYF
>-|TRBJ2-7|TRBV30|-
TGTGCCTGGAGTTCGGGTCCTTACGAGCAGTACTTC
CAWSSGPYEQYF
>-|TRBJ1-6|TRBV6-5|-
TGTGCCAGCAGTTACAGGGGTGCAGAAAATTCACCCCTCCACTTT
CASSYRGAENSPLHF
>-|TRBJ2-3|TRBV5-1|-
TGCGCCAGCAGTGAAGTTGAGGGCCCGAGCACAGATACGCAGTATTTT
CASSEVEGPSTDTQYF
>-|TRBJ1-5|TRBV7-2|few
TGTGCCAGCAGCCCGGCTTCGGGGAGCAATCAGCCCCAGCATTTT
CASSPASGSNQPQHF
>TRBD2|TRBJ2-1|TRBV13|once
TGTGCCAGCAGCTTAGGCCTGGCGGGCGGGGGGCCCTACAATGAGCAGTTCTTC
CASSLGLAGGGPYNEQFF
>-|TRBJ2-7|TRBV2|few
TGTGCCAGCAGGGGAGTGATGGGGGGACTCGGAGCTCGCTTC
CASRGVMGGLGARF
>TRBD2|TRBJ2-7|TRBV19|-
TGTGCCAGTAGAGCCCCCGGGACTAGCGGGAATGTGTACGAGCAGTACTTC
CASRAPGTSGNVYEQYF
>-|TRBJ1-2|TRBV27|-
TGTGCCAGCAGTCCCAGGTCTACCGCGGGCTACACCTTC
CASSPRSTAGYTF